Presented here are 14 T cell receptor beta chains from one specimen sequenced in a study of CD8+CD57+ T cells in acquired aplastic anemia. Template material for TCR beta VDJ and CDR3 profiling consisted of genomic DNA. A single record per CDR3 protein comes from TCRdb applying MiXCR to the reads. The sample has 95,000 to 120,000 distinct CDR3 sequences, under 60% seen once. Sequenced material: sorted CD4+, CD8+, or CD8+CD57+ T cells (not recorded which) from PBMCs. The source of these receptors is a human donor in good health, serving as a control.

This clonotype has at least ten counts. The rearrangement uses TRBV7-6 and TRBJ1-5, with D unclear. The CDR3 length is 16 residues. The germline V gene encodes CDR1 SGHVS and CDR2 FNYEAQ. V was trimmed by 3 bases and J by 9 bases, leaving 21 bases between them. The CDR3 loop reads CASSLWSGSRESPQHF. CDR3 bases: TGTGCCAGCAGCTTGTGGTCCGGCAGCAGAGAGTCGCCCCAGCATTTT. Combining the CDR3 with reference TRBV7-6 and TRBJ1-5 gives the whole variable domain GAGVSQSPRYKVTKRGQDVALRCDPISGHVSLYWYRQALGQGPEFLTYFNYEAQQDKSGLPNDRFSAERPEGSISTLTIQRTEQRDSAMYRCASSLWSGSRESPQHFGDGTRLSIL.

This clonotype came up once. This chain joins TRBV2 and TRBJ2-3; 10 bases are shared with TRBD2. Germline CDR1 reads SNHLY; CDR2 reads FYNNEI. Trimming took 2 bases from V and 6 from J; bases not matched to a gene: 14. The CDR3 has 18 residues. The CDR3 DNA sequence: TGTGCCAGCAGTGAACCCAATCTAGCGGGAGTCGGGTCCGATACGCAGTATTTT. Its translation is CASSEPNLAGVGSDTQYF.

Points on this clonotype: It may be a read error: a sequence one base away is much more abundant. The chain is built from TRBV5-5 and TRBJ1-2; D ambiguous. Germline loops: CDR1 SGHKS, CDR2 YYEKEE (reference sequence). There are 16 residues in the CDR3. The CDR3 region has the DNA TGTGCCAGCAATGACTATCATGTAAATAATAACTATGGCTGCACCTTC. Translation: CASNDYHVNNNYGCTF.

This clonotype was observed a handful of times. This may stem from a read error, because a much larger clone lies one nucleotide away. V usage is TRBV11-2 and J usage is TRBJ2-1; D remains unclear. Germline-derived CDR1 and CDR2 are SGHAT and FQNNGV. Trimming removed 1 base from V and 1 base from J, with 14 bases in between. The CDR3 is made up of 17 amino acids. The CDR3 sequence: CASSLGVGVGSYNEQFF. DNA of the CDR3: TGTGCCAGCAGCTTAGGGGTAGGAGTGGGGTCCTACAATGAGCAGTTCTTC.

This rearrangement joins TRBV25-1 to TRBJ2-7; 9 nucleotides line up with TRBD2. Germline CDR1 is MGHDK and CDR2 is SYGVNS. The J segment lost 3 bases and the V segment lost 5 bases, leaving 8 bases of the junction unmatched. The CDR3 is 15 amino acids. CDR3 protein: CASSSVSGGVYEQYF. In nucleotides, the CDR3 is TGTGCCAGCAGTTCGGTTAGCGGGGGAGTCTACGAGCAGTACTTC.

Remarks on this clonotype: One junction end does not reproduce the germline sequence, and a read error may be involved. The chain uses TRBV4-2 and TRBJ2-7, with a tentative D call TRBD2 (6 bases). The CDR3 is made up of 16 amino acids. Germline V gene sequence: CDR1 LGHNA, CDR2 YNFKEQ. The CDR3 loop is CASSREAAGPPYEQYF. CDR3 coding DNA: TGTGCCAGCAGCCGCGAAGCTGCGGGGCCACCCTACGAACAGTACTTC.

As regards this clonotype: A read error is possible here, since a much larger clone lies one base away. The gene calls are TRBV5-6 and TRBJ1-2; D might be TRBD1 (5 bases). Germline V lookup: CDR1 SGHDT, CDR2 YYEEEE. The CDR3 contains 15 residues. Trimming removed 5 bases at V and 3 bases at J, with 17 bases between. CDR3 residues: CASRVMGQGDYGYTF. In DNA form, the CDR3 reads TGTGCCAGCAGGGTAATGGGGCAAGGAGACTATGGCTACACCTTC.

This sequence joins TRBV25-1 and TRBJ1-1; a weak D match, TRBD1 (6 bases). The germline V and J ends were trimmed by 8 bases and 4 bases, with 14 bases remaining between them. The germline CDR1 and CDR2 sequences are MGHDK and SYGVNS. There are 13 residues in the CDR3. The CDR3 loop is CASGHTGITEAFF. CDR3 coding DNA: TGTGCCAGCGGACACACAGGGATCACTGAAGCTTTCTTT.

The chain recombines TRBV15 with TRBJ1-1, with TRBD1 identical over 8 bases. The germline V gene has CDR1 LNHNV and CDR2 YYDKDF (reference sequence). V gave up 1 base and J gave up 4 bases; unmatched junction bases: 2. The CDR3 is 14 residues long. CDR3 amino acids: CATSRGQGSTEAFF. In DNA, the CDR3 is TGTGCCACCAGCAGAGGACAGGGGAGCACTGAAGCTTTCTTT.

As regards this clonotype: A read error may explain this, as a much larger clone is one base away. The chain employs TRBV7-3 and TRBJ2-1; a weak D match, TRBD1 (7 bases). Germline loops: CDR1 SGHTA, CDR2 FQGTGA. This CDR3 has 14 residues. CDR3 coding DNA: TGTGCCAGGAGCTTAGGCAGGGGGGACAATGAGCAGTTCTTC. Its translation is CARSLGRGDNEQFF.

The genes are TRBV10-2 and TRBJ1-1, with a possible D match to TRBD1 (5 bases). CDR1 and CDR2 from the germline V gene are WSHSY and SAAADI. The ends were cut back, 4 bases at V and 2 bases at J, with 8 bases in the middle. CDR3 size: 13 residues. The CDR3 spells CASSGGENTEAFF. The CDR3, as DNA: TGCGCCAGCAGTGGAGGGGAAAACACTGAAGCTTTCTTT.

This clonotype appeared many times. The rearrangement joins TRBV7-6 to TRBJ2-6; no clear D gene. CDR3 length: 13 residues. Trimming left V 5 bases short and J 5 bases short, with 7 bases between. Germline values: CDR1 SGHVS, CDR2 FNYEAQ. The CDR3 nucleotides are TGTGCCAGCAGCCCTGGGAGGGCCAACGTCCTGACTTTC. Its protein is CASSPGRANVLTF. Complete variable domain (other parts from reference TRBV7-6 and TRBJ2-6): GAGVSQSPRYKVTKRGQDVALRCDPISGHVSLYWYRQALGQGPEFLTYFNYEAQQDKSGLPNDRFSAERPEGSISTLTIQRTEQRDSAMYRCASSPGRANVLTFGAGSRLTVL.

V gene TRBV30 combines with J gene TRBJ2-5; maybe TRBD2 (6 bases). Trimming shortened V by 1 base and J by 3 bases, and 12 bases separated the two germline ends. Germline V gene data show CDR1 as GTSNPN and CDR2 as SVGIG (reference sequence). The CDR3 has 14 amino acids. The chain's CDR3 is CAWSAGLAEETQYF. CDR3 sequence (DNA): TGTGCCTGGAGTGCGGGACTGGCCGAAGAGACCCAGTACTTC.

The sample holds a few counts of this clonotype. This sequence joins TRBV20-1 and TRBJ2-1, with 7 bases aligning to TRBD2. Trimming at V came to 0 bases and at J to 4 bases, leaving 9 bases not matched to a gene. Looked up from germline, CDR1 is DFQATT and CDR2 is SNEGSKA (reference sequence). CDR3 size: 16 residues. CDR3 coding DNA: TGCAGTGCTAGAGATTCCGGCGCGGGGGAGTACAATGAGCAGTTCTTC. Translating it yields CSARDSGAGEYNEQFF.